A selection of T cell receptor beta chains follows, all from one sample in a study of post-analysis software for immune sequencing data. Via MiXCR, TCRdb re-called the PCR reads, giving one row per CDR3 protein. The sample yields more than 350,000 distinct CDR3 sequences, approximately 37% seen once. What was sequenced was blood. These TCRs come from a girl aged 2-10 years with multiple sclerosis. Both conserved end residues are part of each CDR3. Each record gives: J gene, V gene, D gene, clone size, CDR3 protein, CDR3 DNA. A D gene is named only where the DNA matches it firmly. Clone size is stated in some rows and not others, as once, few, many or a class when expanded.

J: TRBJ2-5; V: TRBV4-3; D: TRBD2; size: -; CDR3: CASSQKLAGEGNEQYF; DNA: TGCGCCAGCAGCCAAAAACTAGCGGGAGAGGGGAATGAGCAGTACTTC
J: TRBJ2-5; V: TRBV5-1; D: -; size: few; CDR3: CASSEKRAATEPRETQYF; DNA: TGCGCCAGCAGCGAGAAAAGGGCGGCTACGGAGCCAAGAGAGACCCAGTACTTC
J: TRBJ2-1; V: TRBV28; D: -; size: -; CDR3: CASSSPQGRSSYNEQFF; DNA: TGTGCCAGCAGCTCCCCCCAAGGGCGGAGCTCCTACAATGAGCAGTTCTTC
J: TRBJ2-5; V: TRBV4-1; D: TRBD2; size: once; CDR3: CASSQTPGTNFETQYF; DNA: TGCGCCAGCAGCCAAACCCCCGGGACTAACTTCGAGACCCAGTACTTC
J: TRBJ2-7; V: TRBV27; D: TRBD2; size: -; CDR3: CASIRTSGGPQMDEQYF; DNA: TGTGCCAGCATTAGGACTAGCGGGGGCCCACAGATGGACGAGCAGTACTTC
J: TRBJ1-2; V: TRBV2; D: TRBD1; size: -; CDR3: CASSEPDRESLGYTF; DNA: TGTGCCAGCAGTGAGCCCGACAGGGAAAGCCTTGGCTACACCTTC
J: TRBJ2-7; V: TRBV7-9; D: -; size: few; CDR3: CASSSPARVGEQYF; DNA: TGTGCCAGCAGCTCCCCCGCTAGGGTGGGCGAGCAGTACTTC
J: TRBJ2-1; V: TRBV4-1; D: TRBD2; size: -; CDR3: CASSLLAGGGSYNEQFF; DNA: TGCGCCAGCAGCCTTCTAGCGGGGGGGGGCTCCTACAATGAGCAGTTCTTC
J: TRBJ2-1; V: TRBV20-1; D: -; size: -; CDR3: CSARWGLTSSYNEQFF; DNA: TGCAGTGCTAGATGGGGCCTGACGAGCTCCTACAATGAGCAGTTCTTC
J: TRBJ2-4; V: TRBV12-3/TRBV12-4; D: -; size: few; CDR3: CASSLLGGKNIQYF; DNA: TGTGCCAGCAGTTTACTGGGGGGCAAAAACATTCAGTACTTC
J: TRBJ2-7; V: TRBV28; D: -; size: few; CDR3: CASSLRGSRYEQYF; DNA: TGTGCCAGCAGTTTGAGGGGATCTAGGTACGAGCAGTACTTC
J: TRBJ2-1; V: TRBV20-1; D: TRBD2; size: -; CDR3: CSLPRQRTSGRDEQFF; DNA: TGCAGTCTCCCCAGGCAGAGGACTAGCGGGAGGGATGAGCAGTTCTTC
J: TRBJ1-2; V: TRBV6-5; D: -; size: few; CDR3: CASSQTGANYGYTF; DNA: TGTGCCAGCAGTCAGACAGGAGCTAACTATGGCTACACCTTC
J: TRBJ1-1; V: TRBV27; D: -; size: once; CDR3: CASRIRVFTEAFF; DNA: TGTGCCAGCCGTATCAGGGTATTCACTGAAGCTTTCTTT
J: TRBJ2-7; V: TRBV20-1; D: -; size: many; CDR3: CSASPGSSYEQYF; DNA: TGCAGTGCTAGTCCCGGGAGCTCCTACGAGCAGTACTTC
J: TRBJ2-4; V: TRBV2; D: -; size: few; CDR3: CASSLVAIAKNIQYF; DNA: TGTGCCAGCAGTTTAGTGGCAATAGCCAAAAACATTCAGTACTTC
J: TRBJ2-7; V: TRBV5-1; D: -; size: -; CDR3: CASSPDSVRAYEQYF; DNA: TGCGCCAGCAGCCCGGACAGCGTTAGGGCCTACGAGCAGTACTTC
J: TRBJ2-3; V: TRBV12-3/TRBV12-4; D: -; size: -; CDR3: CASSLFLRGTDTQYF; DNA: TGTGCCAGCAGTTTGTTCCTTAGGGGCACAGATACGCAGTATTTT
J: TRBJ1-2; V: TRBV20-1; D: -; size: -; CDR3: CSARSFEALLGYTF; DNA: TGCAGTGCTAGGTCGTTCGAGGCCCTCTTGGGCTACACCTTC
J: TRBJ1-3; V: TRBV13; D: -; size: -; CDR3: CASSAAGSGTGNTIYF; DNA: TGTGCCAGCAGCGCCGCCGGGTCTGGGACCGGAAACACCATATATTTT
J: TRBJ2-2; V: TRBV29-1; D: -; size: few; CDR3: CSVGGLNTGELFF; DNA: TGCAGCGTTGGGGGACTGAACACCGGGGAGCTGTTTTTT
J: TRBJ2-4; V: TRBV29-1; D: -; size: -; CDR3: CTTREAGLAKNIQYF; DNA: TGCACCACCAGGGAAGCGGGTCTGGCCAAAAACATTCAGTACTTC
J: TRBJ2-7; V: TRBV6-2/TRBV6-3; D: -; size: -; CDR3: CASQPQSTYEQYF; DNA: TGTGCCAGCCAACCCCAGAGCACCTACGAGCAGTACTTC
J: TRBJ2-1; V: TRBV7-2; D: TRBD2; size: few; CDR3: CASSFRTSVNHNEQFF; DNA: TGTGCCAGCAGCTTCAGAACTAGCGTAAATCACAATGAGCAGTTCTTC
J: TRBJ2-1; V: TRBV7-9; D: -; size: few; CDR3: CASKGDYNYNEQFF; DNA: TGTGCCAGCAAGGGGGACTACAACTACAATGAGCAGTTCTTC
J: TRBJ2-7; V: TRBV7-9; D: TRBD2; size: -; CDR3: CASSSSQREAYEQYF; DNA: TGTGCCAGCAGCTCCAGTCAGCGGGAGGCCTACGAGCAGTACTTC
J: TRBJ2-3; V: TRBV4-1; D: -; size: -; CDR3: CASSQVLDTDTQYF; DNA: TGCGCCAGCAGCCAAGTTCTGGACACAGATACGCAGTATTTT
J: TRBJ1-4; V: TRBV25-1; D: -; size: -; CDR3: CASSELAVPEKLFF; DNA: TGTGCCAGCAGTGAATTAGCAGTTCCAGAAAAACTGTTTTTT